This T cell receptor (beta chain) is drawn from a study of tumor-infiltrating lymphocytes in localized non-small cell lung cancer. Whole-study context: Several tumor histologies, both smoking statuses, and some post-neoadjuvant chemotherapy samples were included. Study findings and constraints: TCR sequencing covered a subset of patients with enough tissue. Tumors had more T cell infiltration than uninvolved lung, per TCRbeta sequencing and CD3 counts. Immunotypes IM1 and IM2 had similar TCR-derived T-cell fractions.

Worth noting for this clone: Its antigen is currently unknown.

The CDR3 is 14 amino acids. Germline CDR1 is KGHSH and CDR2 is LQKENI. The germline V and J ends were trimmed by 4 bases and 0 bases, with 10 bases remaining between them. This table comes from immunoSEQ multiplex PCR, and its TCRdb copy is limited to in-frame clones, with some not included. The sample comprises about 11,000 clones, around 85% of which are singletons, and 7% to 9.5% rests with the top ten. The genes are TRBV18 and TRBJ2-7; the D gene is possibly TRBD2 (5 bases). The sequence was collected from a human donor with non-small cell lung cancer. Sequenced sample: uninvolved lung tissue not adjacent to the tumor. DNA of the CDR3: TGTGCCAGCTCACGAGGGTCAAGCTCCTACGAGCAGTACTTC. Translated, it gives CASSRGSSSYEQYF.